The clone carrying this T cell receptor beta chain was observed a few times. The entry originates in a study of human T cells and chemical hapten exposure. Study as a whole: Patients had diphenylcyclopropenone applied to the scalp weekly throughout the approximately 25-week study.

The time point: patch test 3, about 24 weeks after DPC sensitization. Treatment indicated: therapeutic diphenylcyclopropenone sensitization with weekly scalp DPC. TCRdb reprocessed the RACE reads via MiXCR and lists one record per CDR3 protein. The sample shows some 71,000 distinct CDR3 sequences, approximately 12% of them seen only once. Per the germline V gene, CDR1 is MDHEN and CDR2 is SYDVKM. Trimming took off 2 bases at V and 6 bases at J, with 15 bases between the two ends. The CDR3 extends over 15 amino acids. Sample: whole blood, taken in connection with sensitization to the hapten diphenylcyclopropenone (DPC). The sequence derives from a woman between 50 and 59 years old with alopecia areata. Some clones in this sample may be carry-over from other donors' samples. The V and J genes are TRBV28 and TRBJ2-3, with D tentatively TRBD2 (6 bases). Written as DNA, the CDR3 is TGTGCCAGCAGTTTAGCGGGGACGGGGAGGGATACGCAGTATTTT. Protein product: CASSLAGTGRDTQYF.